The entry that follows covers one T cell receptor (beta chain) sequence. Its matching antigen is unknown. These data are taken from a study of cytomegalovirus exposure and HLA in healthy donors. V gave up 6 bases and J gave up 4 bases, with 16 bases separating them. Germline values: CDR1 MNHNS, CDR2 SASEGT. The CDR3 has 15 amino acids. The study, taken as a whole, reports: What TCR beta sequences reportedly achieved was accurate prediction of HLA-A and HLA-B alleles in most subjects.

It was with 60 Vbeta and 13 Jbeta primers that the PCR ran. TCRdb's table, derived via immunoSEQ multiplex PCR, lists solely in-frame clones and lacks some. This sample has about 94,000 clones, with just under 80% found just once. The V gene is TRBV6-1, the J gene TRBJ1-5; a weak D match, TRBD1 (5 bases). This clonotype was obtained from a woman aged 40-49 years in good health and CMV-seronegative. Sequenced sample: PBMCs. The CDR3 reads CASRESRQTNQPQHF. In nucleotides, the CDR3 is TGTGCCAGCAGGGAAAGCAGACAGACAAATCAGCCCCAGCATTTT.